A single sample is the source of the 18 T cell receptor beta chains below, sequenced in a study of early T cells in non-severe SARS-CoV-2 infection. A single record per CDR3 protein comes from TCRdb applying MiXCR to the 5' RACE reads. The table includes about 100,000 distinct CDR3 sequences, 11% detected once. Source material: whole blood. The receptors were gathered from an adult who was a healthcare worker with PCR-confirmed SARS-CoV-2 infection or an uninfected control (not recorded which).

This clonotype appeared many times. This chain links TRBV5-1 with TRBJ2-5; D gene ambiguous. This CDR3 spans 15 amino acids. Trimming stripped 1 base from V and 5 bases from J, with 15 bases between. The V gene's germline CDR1 is SGHRS and CDR2 YFSETQ. CDR3: CASSLRANLGETQYF. CDR3 nucleotide sequence: TGCGCCAGCAGCTTGAGGGCTAACCTAGGGGAGACCCAGTACTTC.

This clonotype showed up many times. The chain has TRBV30 and TRBJ2-2; D remains unclear. The CDR3 covers 12 residues. V was shortened by 2 bases and J by 6 bases, with 7 bases between the two germline ends. Germline V lookup: CDR1 GTSNPN, CDR2 SVGIG (reference sequence). CDR3 bases: TGTGCCTGGAGTATGAGAGCCGGGGAGCTGTTTTTT. This gives the protein CAWSMRAGELFF.

This sequence joins TRBV12-3 or TRBV12-4 and TRBJ1-5; D call uncertain. The V end lost 8 bases, the J end lost 5 bases, and 19 bases lay between the germline ends. This CDR3 has 15 residues. The CDR3 protein is CASAPAGGGHQPQHF. The CDR3, as DNA: TGTGCCAGCGCCCCCGCAGGCGGCGGCCATCAGCCCCAGCATTTT.

This sequence joins TRBV12-3 or TRBV12-4 and TRBJ2-7, with D unclear. The CDR3 consists of 13 residues. Trimming took off 0 bases at V and 0 bases at J, with 3 bases between the two ends. CDR3 in DNA: TGTGCCAGCAGTTTAGCAAGCTCCTACGAGCAGTACTTC. Translating gives CASSLASSYEQYF.

The CDR3 region has the DNA TGTGCCAGCAGTTTATTAGGGCAGCCCGGACCTTACAATGAGCAGTTCTTC. It codes for CASSLLGQPGPYNEQFF. This chain uses TRBV27 with TRBJ2-1; no definite D call. This CDR3 region has 17 residues. Germline V gives CDR1 MNHEY, CDR2 SMNVEV (reference sequence). Trimming left V 1 base short and J 4 bases short, with 17 bases between.

This clonotype was counted a few times. The chain has TRBV25-1 and TRBJ2-1; the match to TRBD1 covers 11 bases. The CDR3 runs to 15 residues. Germline CDR1 and CDR2: MGHDK and SYGVNS. With V trimmed by 5 bases and J by 6 bases, 6 bases remained unmatched. The CDR3 here is CASSLIGQGANEQFF. The CDR3 coding sequence is TGTGCCAGCAGTCTTATAGGACAGGGGGCCAATGAGCAGTTCTTC. Complete variable domain (other parts from reference TRBV25-1 and TRBJ2-1): EADIYQTPRYLVIGTGKKITLECSQTMGHDKMYWYQQDPGMELHLIHYSYGVNSTEKGDLSSESTVSRIRTEHFPLTLESARPSHTSQYLCASSLIGQGANEQFFGPGTRLTVL.

The chain employs TRBV4-3 and TRBJ2-7; 9 nucleotides align to TRBD2. V lost 0 bases, J lost 12 bases, and 15 bases stayed unmatched. The germline V gene encodes CDR1 LGHNA and CDR2 YSLEER. The CDR3 is 16 amino acids. The CDR3 DNA reads as TGCGCCAGCAGCCAAGATGAGACTAGCGGCCCCCTTCCCTGGTACTTC. This sequence encodes CASSQDETSGPLPWYF.

On this clonotype itself: A read error is likely, as this CDR3 ends without the conserved phenylalanine or tryptophan. The DNA is left out, because the CDR3 cannot be placed on it with certainty; the CDR3 is given as TCRdb lists it. This chain links TRBV25-1 with TRBJ2-4; TRBD2, as called in the table, went unchecked against the DNA. The CDR3 has 11 residues if both end residues are counted. Germline values: CDR1 MGHDK, CDR2 SYGVNS. The CDR3 here is CASGRTWKPSI.

This clonotype was detected ten times or more. The chain employs TRBV9 and TRBJ2-7, with TRBD2 matching over 15 bases. This CDR3 comprises 15 residues. The germline V gene has CDR1 SGDLS and CDR2 YYNGEE. Unmatched junction bases numbered 2, after V lost 0 bases and J lost 7 bases. The DNA of the CDR3 is TGTGCCAGCAGCGTAGAGGGACTAGCGGGAGGTGAGCAGTACTTC. It yields the protein CASSVEGLAGGEQYF.

The rearrangement uses TRBV11-2 and TRBJ2-5; TRBD1 is a possible D gene (5 bases). Trimming left V 4 bases short and J 4 bases short, with 10 bases between. The V gene's germline CDR1 is SGHAT and CDR2 FQNNGV. The CDR3 has 13 residues. CDR3 DNA sequence: TGTGCCAGCAGCTCCTGGCAGGGAGAGACCCAGTACTTC. It is translated as CASSSWQGETQYF.

The chain couples TRBV9 to TRBJ2-1, with TRBD2 matching over 13 bases. The germline V gene encodes CDR1 SGDLS and CDR2 YYNGEE. J lost 0 bases, V lost 0 bases, and 9 bases had no gene match. There are 20 residues in the CDR3. CDR3 coding DNA: TGTGCCAGCAGCGTAGCTCTGGGACTAGCGGGGACGAGCTCCTACAATGAGCAGTTCTTC. It codes for CASSVALGLAGTSSYNEQFF.

This chain uses TRBV28 with TRBJ2-7, with D perhaps matching TRBD1 (6 bases). The germline V and J ends were trimmed by 3 bases and 2 bases, with 11 bases remaining between them. The CDR3 loop spans 14 amino acids. CDR1 and CDR2 (germline): MDHEN, SYDVKM. The CDR3 region is CASSLRTGPYEQYF. The CDR3 nucleotides read TGTGCCAGCAGTTTGCGTACAGGGCCCTACGAGCAGTACTTC.

The J gene is TRBJ1-6, the V gene TRBV3-1, with unresolved D. Trimming stripped 1 base from V and 8 bases from J, with 3 bases between. Germline-derived CDR1 and CDR2 are LGHDT and YNNKEL (reference sequence). The length of the CDR3 is 12 residues. Here the CDR3 reads CASSQGHSPLHF. CDR3 coding DNA: TGTGCCAGCAGCCAAGGGCATTCACCCCTCCACTTT.

This clonotype was recorded at least ten times. V and J are TRBV28 and TRBJ1-2; 7 bases map to TRBD1. The CDR3 is 13 residues long. V lost 5 bases and J lost 3; bases outside the gene matches: 3. The germline CDR1 and CDR2 sequences are MDHEN and SYDVKM. The CDR3 loop reads CASSADRYYGYTF. CDR3 DNA: TGTGCCAGCAGTGCGGACAGGTACTATGGCTACACCTTC.

In its sample, this clonotype was seen a few times. The gene calls are TRBV27 and TRBJ1-5; D possibly corresponds to TRBD1 (5 bases). Trimming shortened V by 3 bases and J by 4 bases, and 10 bases separated the two germline ends. The CDR3 spans 14 residues. CDR1 and CDR2 (germline): MNHEY, SMNVEV (reference sequence). The CDR3 bases are TGTGCCAGCAGTTTGGGCCGACAGAATCAGCCCCAGCATTTT. Translating it yields CASSLGRQNQPQHF.

This clonotype showed up many times. The chain combines TRBV6-5 with TRBJ2-5; possible D gene TRBD2, 6 bases. CDR3 length: 15 residues. V was clipped by 2 bases and J by 1 base, with 11 bases between them. The V gene's germline CDR1 is MNHEY and CDR2 SVGAGI. CDR3 sequence reads: CASSYGGTVQETQYF. CDR3 nucleotide sequence: TGTGCCAGCAGTTACGGAGGGACGGTCCAAGAGACCCAGTACTTC.

This chain links TRBV29-1 with TRBJ2-7; D possibly uses TRBD1 or TRBD2 (6 bases each). V lost 7 bases and J 6 bases, leaving 19 bases between the germline ends. Germline V CDR1 and CDR2: SQVTM, ANQGSEA. CDR3 size: 13 residues. CDR3 in DNA: TGCAGCGCCGGAGGAGGGACATCCGTCGAGCAGTACTTC. Translation: CSAGGGTSVEQYF.

The J gene is TRBJ2-7, the V gene TRBV6-5; 9 nucleotides line up with TRBD1. CDR3 length: 15 amino acids. V shed 4 bases, J shed 4 bases, and the junction held 8 bases outside the gene matches. Germline CDR1 and CDR2: MNHEY and SVGAGI. In nucleotides, the CDR3 is TGTGCCAGCAGTTCCGGGACAGGGTTCTTTTACGAGCAGTACTTC. Translated, it gives CASSSGTGFFYEQYF.